This is a list of T cell receptor beta chains from one sample in a study of CXCR3-negative and CXCR3-positive naive CD8 T cells. From the 5' RACE reads, TCRdb lists one entry per CDR3 protein and no DNA. Its table lists approximately 41,000 distinct CDR3 sequences. The specimen sequenced was memory CD8+ T cells from blood. These receptors originate from a human donor in good health. Some clones in this sample may be carry-over from other donors' samples. The CDR3 runs from the conserved cysteine through the conserved F or W.

V gene: TRBV4-3
CDR3 length: 17
J gene: TRBJ2-1
CDR3 protein: CASSQVYAGGPYNEQFF

V gene: TRBV21-1
CDR3 length: 13
J gene: TRBJ1-1
CDR3 protein: CASSKVWNTEAFF

V gene: TRBV28
CDR3 length: 16
J gene: TRBJ2-4
CDR3 protein: CASLNRDAGTGAIQYF

V gene: TRBV29-1
CDR3 length: 15
J gene: TRBJ2-4
CDR3 protein: CSVEGSSGSGDIQYF

V gene: TRBV5-1
CDR3 length: 13
J gene: TRBJ2-1
CDR3 protein: CASSLPGNNEQFF

V gene: TRBV28
CDR3 length: 11
J gene: TRBJ2-5
CDR3 protein: CASSFSWAQYF

V gene: TRBV20-1
CDR3 length: 15
J gene: TRBJ1-2
CDR3 protein: CSAREEDRELYGYTF

V gene: TRBV29-1
CDR3 length: 14
J gene: TRBJ2-1
CDR3 protein: CSVEPGQGYNEQFF

V gene: TRBV25-1
CDR3 length: 15
J gene: TRBJ2-2
CDR3 protein: CASSPGTPRAGELFF

V gene: TRBV5-6
CDR3 length: 14
J gene: TRBJ2-7
CDR3 protein: CASSLMGRVTEQYF

V gene: TRBV29-1
CDR3 length: 15
J gene: TRBJ2-2
CDR3 protein: CSVGGSGLNTGELFF